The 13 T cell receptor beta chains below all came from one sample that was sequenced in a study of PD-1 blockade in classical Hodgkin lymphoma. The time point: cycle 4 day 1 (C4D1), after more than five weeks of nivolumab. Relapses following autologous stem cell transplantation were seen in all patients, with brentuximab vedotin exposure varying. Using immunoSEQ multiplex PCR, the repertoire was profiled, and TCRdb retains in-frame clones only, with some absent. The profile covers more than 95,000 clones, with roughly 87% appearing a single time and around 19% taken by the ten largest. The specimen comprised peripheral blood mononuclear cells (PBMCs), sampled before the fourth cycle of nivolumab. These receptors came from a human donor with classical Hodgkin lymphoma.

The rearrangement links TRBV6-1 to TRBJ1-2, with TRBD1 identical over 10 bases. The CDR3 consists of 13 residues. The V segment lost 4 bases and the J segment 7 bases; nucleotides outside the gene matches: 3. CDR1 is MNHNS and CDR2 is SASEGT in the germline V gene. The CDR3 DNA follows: TGTGCCAGCAGTGGACAGGGGGCGGGTGGCTACACCTTC. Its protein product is CASSGQGAGGYTF.

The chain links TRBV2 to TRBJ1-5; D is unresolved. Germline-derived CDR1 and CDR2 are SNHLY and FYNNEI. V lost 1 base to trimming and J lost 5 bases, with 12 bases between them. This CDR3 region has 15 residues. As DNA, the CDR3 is TGTGCCAGCAGTGAAGAAAGCACACTCGATCAGCCCCAGCATTTT. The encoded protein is CASSEESTLDQPQHF.

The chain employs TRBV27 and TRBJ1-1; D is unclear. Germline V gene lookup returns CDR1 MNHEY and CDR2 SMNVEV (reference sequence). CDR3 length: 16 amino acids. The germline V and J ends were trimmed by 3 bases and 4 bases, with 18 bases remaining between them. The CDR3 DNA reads TGTGCCAGCAGTTTCCGATTCACGGGTGGGGTCACTGAAGCTTTCTTT. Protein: CASSFRFTGGVTEAFF.

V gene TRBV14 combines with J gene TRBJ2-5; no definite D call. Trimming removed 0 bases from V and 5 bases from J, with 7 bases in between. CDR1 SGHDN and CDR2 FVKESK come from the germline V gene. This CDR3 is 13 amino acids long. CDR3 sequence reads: CASSQDLRETQYF. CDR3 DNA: TGTGCCAGCAGCCAAGATTTAAGGGAGACCCAGTACTTC.

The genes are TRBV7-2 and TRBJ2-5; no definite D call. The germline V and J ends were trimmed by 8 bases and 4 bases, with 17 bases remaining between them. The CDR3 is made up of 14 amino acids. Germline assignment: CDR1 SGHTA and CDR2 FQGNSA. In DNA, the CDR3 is TGTGCCAGCTCCGGACGCGCCGATAGAGAGACCCAGTACTTC. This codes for CASSGRADRETQYF.

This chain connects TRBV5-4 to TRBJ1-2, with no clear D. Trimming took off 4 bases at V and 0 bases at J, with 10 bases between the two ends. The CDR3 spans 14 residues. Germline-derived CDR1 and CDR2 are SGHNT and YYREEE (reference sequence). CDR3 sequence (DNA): TGTGCCAGCAGCCCACGTCAGACTAACTATGGCTACACCTTC. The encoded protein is CASSPRQTNYGYTF.

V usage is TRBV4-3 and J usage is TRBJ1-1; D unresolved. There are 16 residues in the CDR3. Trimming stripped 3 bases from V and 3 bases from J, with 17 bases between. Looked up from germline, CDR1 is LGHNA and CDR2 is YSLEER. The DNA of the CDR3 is TGCGCCAGCAGCCACCCAGTGAAAGGGTGGGACACTGAAGCTTTCTTT. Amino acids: CASSHPVKGWDTEAFF.

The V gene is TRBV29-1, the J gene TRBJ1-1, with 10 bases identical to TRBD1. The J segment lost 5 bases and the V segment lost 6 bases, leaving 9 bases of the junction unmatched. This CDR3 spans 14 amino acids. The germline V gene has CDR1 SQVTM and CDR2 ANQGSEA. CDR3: CSVDETGGRTEAFF. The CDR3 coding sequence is TGCAGCGTGGACGAGACAGGGGGCAGGACTGAAGCTTTCTTT.

The CDR3 coding sequence is TGTGCCAGTTCCGACATCGTGTACGAAAAACTGTTTTTT. Translated: CASSDIVYEKLFF. This sequence joins TRBV19 and TRBJ1-4; D is unresolved. CDR1 LNHDA and CDR2 SQIVND come from the germline V gene (reference sequence). Deletions cut 8 bases from V and 8 bases from J, with 15 bases between. This CDR3 is built from 13 residues.

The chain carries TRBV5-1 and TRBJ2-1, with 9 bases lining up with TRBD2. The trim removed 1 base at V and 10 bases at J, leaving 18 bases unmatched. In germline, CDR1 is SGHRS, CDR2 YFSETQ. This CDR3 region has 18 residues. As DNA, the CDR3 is TGCGCCAGCAGCTTGACGACGAGTAGCGGGAGAGGTTTGTCAGAGCAGTTCTTC. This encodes CASSLTTSSGRGLSEQFF.

CDR3 DNA: TGCGCCAGCAGCCAAGACCAGGGGGCGAGAACTGAAGCTTTCTTT. Translation gives CASSQDQGARTEAFF. V and J are TRBV4-1 and TRBJ1-1; 8 bases match TRBD1. V was pared by 0 bases and J by 5 bases, with 5 bases of the junction left unmatched. In germline, CDR1 is MGHRA, CDR2 YSYEKL. The CDR3 runs 15 residues.

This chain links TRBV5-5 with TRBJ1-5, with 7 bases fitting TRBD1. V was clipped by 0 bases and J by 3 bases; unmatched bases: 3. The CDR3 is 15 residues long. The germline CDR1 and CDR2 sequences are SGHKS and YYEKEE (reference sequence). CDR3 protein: CASSLAGQTNQPQHF. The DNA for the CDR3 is TGTGCCAGCAGCTTGGCGGGACAGACCAATCAGCCCCAGCATTTT.

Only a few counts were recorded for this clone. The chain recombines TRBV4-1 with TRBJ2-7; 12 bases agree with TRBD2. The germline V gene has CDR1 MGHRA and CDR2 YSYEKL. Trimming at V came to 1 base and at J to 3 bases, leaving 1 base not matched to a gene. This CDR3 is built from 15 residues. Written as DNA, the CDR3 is TGCGCCAGCAGCCAAGGGGGACTAGCGGGCTACGAGCAGTACTTC. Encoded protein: CASSQGGLAGYEQYF.